This passage covers 9 T cell receptor beta chains from one sample sequenced in a study of response to subunit inactivated influenza vaccine. MiXCR, run by TCRdb on the RT-PCR reads, gives a single entry per CDR3 protein. Of about 540,000 distinct CDR3 sequences listed, 14% are singletons. The sequenced sample was PBMCs from blood, obtained approximately 12 days after vaccination. These receptors were collected from a middle-aged man who received an inactivated influenza vaccine.

This clonotype was seen only a few times. V gene TRBV7-2 combines with J gene TRBJ2-7; 7 bases align to TRBD1. Germline V gene data show CDR1 as SGHTA and CDR2 as FQGNSA. Trimming took 4 bases from V and 8 from J; bases not matched to a gene: 14. The length of the CDR3 is 15 residues. CDR3 in DNA: TGTGCCAGCAGCTCTACGGGACAGAGCTTCGGAAAGCAGTACTTC. This sequence encodes CASSSTGQSFGKQYF.

This chain joins TRBV5-1 and TRBJ2-3; D perhaps matches TRBD1 (6 bases). V lost 0 bases and J 7 bases, leaving 9 bases between the germline ends. Germline CDR1 reads SGHRS; CDR2 reads YFSETQ. This CDR3 is built from 13 residues. Here the CDR3 reads CASSLGGQYTQYF. CDR3 nucleotide sequence: TGCGCCAGCAGCTTGGGGGGGCAGTATACGCAGTATTTT.

This chain uses TRBV28 with TRBJ2-7; D might be TRBD1 (5 bases). The germline gives CDR1 MDHEN, CDR2 SYDVKM. The CDR3 length is 14 residues. V was clipped by 2 bases and J by 3 bases, with 11 bases between them. The CDR3, as DNA: TGTGCCAGCAGTTTAACAGGATCCTACTACGAGCAGTACTTC. Its translation is CASSLTGSYYEQYF.

This clonotype was counted at least ten times. V gene TRBV20-1 combines with J gene TRBJ2-7; the D call may be TRBD1 or TRBD2 (6 bases each). Trimming took 6 bases from V and 0 from J, leaving 12 bases between them. The germline V gene encodes CDR1 DFQATT and CDR2 SNEGSKA (reference sequence). This CDR3 comprises 13 residues. The CDR3: CSARDMSSYEQYF. CDR3 nucleotide sequence: TGCAGTGCGCGGGACATGAGCTCCTACGAGCAGTACTTC.

This clonotype has just a few counts. CDR3 nucleotides: TGTGCCAGCAGTTCTTTTCCGGGACTAGCGTCCACAGATACGCAGTATTTT. This encodes CASSSFPGLASTDTQYF. The chain uses TRBV12-3 or TRBV12-4 and TRBJ2-3; the match to TRBD2 covers 10 bases. V dropped 4 bases and J dropped 2; count of bases not matched to a gene: 9. This CDR3 contains 17 residues.

V and J are TRBV30 and TRBJ2-2; D might be TRBD1 or TRBD2, each matching 5 bases. In germline, CDR1 is GTSNPN, CDR2 SVGIG (reference sequence). The CDR3 has 18 residues. Deletions cut 1 base from V and 1 base from J, with 19 bases between. The CDR3 DNA follows: TGTGCCTGGAGTGCGTATTCTAGCCGGGACGGGAACACCGGGGAGCTGTTTTTT. Protein sequence: CAWSAYSSRDGNTGELFF.

The V and J genes are TRBV4-1 and TRBJ2-7, with D hard to call. The length of the CDR3 is 14 residues. V was cut by 4 bases and J by 0 bases, with 10 bases left in between. Germline values: CDR1 MGHRA, CDR2 YSYEKL. CDR3 bases: TGCGCCAGCAGCCTGTCACTCCGCTCCTACGAGCAGTACTTC. The encoded protein is CASSLSLRSYEQYF.

V and J are TRBV5-1 and TRBJ1-4; D is unresolved. The germline gives CDR1 SGHRS, CDR2 YFSETQ. V lost 4 bases and J lost 2, with 15 bases in between. The CDR3 runs 16 residues. CDR3 nucleotides: TGCGCCAGCAGCCCAACGACGGGAGCGACTAATGAAAAACTGTTTTTT. Protein product: CASSPTTGATNEKLFF. Using reference TRBV5-1 and TRBJ1-4 for the parts outside the CDR3, the full variable domain is KAGVTQTPRYLIKTRGQQVTLSCSPISGHRSVSWYQQTPGQGLQFLFEYFSETQRNKGNFPGRFSGRQFSNSRSEMNVSTLELGDSALYLCASSPTTGATNEKLFFGSGTQLSVL.

This clonotype was observed at least ten times. The rearrangement joins TRBV29-1 to TRBJ1-3; no reliable D call. The germline V gene encodes CDR1 SQVTM and CDR2 ANQGSEA. V dropped 2 bases and J dropped 2 bases, with 7 bases sitting between them. The CDR3 extends over 13 amino acids. CDR3 amino acids: CSVERFTGNTIYF. Written as DNA, the CDR3 is TGCAGCGTTGAAAGGTTCACTGGAAACACCATATATTTT.